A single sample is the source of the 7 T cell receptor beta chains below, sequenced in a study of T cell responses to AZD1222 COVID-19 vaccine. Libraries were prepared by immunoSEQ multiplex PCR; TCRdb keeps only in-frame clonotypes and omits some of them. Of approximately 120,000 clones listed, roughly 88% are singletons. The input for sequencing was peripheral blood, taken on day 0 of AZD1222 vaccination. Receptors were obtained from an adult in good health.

This CDR3 is CASPPSISGNTIYF. The CDR3 DNA is TGTGCCAGCCCTCCAAGCATCTCTGGAAACACCATATATTTT. This sequence joins TRBV19 and TRBJ1-3, with D uncertain. CDR1 and CDR2 (germline): LNHDA, SQIVND (reference sequence). The germline V and J ends were trimmed by 9 bases and 0 bases, with 12 bases remaining between them. This CDR3 contains 14 residues.

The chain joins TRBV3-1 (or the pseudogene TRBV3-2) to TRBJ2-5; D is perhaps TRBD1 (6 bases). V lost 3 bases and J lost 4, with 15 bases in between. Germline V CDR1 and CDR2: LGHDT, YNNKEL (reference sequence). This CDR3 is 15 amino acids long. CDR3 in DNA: TGTGCCAGCAGCCAGGACAGTACCCCCCGAGAGACCCAGTACTTC. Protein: CASSQDSTPRETQYF.

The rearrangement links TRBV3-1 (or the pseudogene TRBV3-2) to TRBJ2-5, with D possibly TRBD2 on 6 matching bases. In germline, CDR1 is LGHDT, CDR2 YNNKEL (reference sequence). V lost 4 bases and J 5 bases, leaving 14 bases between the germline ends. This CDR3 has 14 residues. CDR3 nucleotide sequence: TGTGCCAGCAGCCCCTCCTCTAGCGCGGAGACCCAGTACTTC. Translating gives CASSPSSSAETQYF.

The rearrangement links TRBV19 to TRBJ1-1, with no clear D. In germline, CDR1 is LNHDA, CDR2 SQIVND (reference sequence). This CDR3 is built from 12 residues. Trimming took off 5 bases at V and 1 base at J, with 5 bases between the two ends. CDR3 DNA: TGTGCCAGTAGTCCTCAGAACACTGAAGCTTTCTTT. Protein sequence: CASSPQNTEAFF.

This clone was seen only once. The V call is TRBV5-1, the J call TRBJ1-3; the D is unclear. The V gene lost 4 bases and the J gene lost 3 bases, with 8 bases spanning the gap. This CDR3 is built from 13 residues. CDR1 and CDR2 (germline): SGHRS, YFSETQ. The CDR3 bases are TGCGCCAGCAGCCCAGGCTATGGAAACACCATATATTTT. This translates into CASSPGYGNTIYF.

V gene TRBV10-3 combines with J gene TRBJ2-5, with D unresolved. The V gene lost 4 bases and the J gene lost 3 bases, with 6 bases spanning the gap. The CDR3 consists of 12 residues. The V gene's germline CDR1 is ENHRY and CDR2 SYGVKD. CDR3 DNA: TGTGCCATCAGTGGGGCCGAAGAGACCCAGTACTTC. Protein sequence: CAISGAEETQYF.

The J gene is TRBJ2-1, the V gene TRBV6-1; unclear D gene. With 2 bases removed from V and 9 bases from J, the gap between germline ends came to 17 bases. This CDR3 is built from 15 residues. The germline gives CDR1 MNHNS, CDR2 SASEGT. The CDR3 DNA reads TGTGCCAGCAGTGAACATGGGCCCTCCAAGGGTGAGCAGTTCTTC. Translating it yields CASSEHGPSKGEQFF.